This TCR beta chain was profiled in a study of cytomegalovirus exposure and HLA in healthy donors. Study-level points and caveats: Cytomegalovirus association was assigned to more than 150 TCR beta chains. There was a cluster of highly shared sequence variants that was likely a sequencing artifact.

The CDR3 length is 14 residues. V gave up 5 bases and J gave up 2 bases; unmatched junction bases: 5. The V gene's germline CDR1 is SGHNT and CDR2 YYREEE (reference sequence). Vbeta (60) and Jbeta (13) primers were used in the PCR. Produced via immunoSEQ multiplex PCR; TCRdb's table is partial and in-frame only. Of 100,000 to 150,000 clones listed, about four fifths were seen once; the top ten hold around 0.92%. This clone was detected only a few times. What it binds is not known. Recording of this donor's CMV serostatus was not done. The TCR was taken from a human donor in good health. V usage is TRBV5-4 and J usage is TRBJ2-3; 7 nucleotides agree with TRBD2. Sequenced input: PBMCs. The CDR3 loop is CASRERGYTDTQYF. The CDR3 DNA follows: TGTGCCAGCAGGGAGCGGGGATACACAGATACGCAGTATTTT.